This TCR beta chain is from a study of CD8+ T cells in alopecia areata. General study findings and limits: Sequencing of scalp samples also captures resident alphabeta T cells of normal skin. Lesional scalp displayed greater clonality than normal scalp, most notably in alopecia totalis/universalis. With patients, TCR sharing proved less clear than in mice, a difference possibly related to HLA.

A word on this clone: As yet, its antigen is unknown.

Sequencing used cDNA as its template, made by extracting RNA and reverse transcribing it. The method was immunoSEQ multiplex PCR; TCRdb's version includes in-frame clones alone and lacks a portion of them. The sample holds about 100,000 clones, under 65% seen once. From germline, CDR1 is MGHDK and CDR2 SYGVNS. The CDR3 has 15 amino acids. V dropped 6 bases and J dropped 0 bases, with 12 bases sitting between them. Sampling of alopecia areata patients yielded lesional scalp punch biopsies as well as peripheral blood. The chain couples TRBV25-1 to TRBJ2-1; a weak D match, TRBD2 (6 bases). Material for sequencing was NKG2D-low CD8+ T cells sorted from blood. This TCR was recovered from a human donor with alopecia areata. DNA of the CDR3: TGTGCCAGCAGGCCAGGGAGGAGCTCCTACAATGAGCAGTTCTTC. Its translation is CASRPGRSSYNEQFF.